This T cell receptor beta chain is from a study of T cell responses to AZD1222 COVID-19 vaccine. The V gene's germline CDR1 is MNHNY and CDR2 SVGAGI (reference sequence). V lost 5 bases to trimming and J lost 9 bases; unmatched junction nucleotides: 15. CDR3 length equals 17 residues. For this clone: Its antigen is not known.

TCRdb's copy holds only in-frame clones and misses some; the assay was immunoSEQ multiplex PCR. The sample shows around 150,000 clones, 85% to 95% of them seen only once. Findings of the study overall: It should be noted that donors were predominantly white British and more often female, and clonal diversity was possibly underestimated. A reported finding is that nearly half of spike-specific TCRs target unmutated variant regions. Baseline serology detected seropositivity in only 5 to 7 AZD1222 recipients. Repertoires in all cases were sampled only once the peak T cell response had passed.

V usage is TRBV6-6 and J usage is TRBJ1-6, with 8 bases fitting TRBD1. This sequence was found in an adult in good health. The source was peripheral blood, collected on day 0 of AZD1222 vaccination. The CDR3 DNA is TGTGCCAGCAGTCTACTTCAGGGGGCTCTGAACCTTTCACCCCTCCACTTT. The encoded protein is CASSLLQGALNLSPLHF.